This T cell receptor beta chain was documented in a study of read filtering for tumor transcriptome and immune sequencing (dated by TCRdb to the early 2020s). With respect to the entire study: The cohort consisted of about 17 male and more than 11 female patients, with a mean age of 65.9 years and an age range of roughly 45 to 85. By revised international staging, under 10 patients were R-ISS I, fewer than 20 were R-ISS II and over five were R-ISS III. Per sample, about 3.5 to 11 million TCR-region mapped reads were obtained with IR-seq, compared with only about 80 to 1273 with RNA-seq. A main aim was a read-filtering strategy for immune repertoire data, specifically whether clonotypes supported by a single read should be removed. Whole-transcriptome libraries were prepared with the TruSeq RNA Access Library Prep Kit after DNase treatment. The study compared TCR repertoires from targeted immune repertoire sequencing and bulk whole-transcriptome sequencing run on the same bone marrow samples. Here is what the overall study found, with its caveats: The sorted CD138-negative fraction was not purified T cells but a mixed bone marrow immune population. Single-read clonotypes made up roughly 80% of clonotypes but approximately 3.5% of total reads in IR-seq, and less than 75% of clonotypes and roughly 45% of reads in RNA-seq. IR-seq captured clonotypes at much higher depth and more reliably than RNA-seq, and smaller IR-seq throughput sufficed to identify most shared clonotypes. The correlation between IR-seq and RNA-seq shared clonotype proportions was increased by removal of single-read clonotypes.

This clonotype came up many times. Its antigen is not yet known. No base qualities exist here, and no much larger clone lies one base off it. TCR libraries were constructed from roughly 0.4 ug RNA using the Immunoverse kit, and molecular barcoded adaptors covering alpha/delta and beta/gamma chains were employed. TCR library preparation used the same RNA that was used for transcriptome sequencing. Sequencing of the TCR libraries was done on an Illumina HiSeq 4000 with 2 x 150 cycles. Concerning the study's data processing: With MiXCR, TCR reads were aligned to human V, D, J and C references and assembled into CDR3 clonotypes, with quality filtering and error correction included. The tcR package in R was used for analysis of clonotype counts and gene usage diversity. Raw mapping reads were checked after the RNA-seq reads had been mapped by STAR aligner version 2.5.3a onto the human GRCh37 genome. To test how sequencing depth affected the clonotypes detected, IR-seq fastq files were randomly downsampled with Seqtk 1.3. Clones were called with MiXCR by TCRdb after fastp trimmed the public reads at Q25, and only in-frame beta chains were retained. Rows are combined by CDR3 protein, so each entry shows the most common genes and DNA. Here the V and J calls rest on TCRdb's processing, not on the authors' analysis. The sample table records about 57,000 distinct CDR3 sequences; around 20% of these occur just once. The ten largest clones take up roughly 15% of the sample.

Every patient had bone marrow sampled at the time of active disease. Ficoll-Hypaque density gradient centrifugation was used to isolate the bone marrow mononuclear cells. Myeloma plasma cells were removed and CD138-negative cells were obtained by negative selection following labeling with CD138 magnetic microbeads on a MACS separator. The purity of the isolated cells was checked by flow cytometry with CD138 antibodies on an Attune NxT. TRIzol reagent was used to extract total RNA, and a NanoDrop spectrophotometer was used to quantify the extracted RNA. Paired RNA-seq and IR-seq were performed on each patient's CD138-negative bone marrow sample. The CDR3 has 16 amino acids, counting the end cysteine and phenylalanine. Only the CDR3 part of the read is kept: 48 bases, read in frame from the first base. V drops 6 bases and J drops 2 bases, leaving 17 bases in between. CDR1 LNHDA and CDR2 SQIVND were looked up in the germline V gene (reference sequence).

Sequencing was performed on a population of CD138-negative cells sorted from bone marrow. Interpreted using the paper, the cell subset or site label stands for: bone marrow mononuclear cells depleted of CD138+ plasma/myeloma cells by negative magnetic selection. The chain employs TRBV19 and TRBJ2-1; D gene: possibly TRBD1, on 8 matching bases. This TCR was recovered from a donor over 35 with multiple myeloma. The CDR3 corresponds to CASSRTGTTPYNEQFF. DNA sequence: TGTGCCAGTAGCAGGACAGGGACTACCCCCTACAATGAGCAGTTCTTC.